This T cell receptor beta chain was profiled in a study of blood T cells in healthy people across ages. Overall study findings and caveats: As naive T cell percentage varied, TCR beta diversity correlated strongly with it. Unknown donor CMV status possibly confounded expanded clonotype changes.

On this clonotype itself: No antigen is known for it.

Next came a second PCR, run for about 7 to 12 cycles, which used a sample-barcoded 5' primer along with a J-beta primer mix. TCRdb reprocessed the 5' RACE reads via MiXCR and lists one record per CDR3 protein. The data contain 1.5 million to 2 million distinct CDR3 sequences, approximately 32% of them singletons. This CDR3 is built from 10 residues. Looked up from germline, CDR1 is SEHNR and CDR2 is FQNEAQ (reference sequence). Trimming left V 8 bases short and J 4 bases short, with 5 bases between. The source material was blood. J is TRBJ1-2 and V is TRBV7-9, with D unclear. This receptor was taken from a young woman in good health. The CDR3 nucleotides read TGTGCCAGCGAACGCTATGGCTACACCTTC. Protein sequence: CASERYGYTF.